Below are 30 T cell receptor beta chains sequenced from a single sample in a study of molecular identifiers for immune sequencing clone quantification. TCRdb redid the calling of the PCR reads with MiXCR, one entry per CDR3 protein. The sample holds around 320,000 distinct CDR3 sequences, roughly 24% seen once. Sequencing was performed on naive CD8+ T cells from blood, with Jurkat cell RNA spiked in. Regarding subset: FACS-sorted CD8+CD4-CCR7+CD45RA+ naive T cells. The origin of the receptors is a human donor in good health. Some libraries in this study had Jurkat cell RNA spiked in.

This clonotype was seen at least ten times. DNA of the CDR3: TGTGCCAGCAGCTTAATACTGTCGAACACTGAAGCTTTCTTT. The encoded protein is CASSLILSNTEAFF. The V and J genes are TRBV7-9 and TRBJ1-1; D is uncertain. This CDR3 region has 14 residues. Trimming took off 2 bases at V and 1 base at J, with 8 bases between the two ends. From germline, CDR1 is SEHNR and CDR2 FQNEAQ (reference sequence). Complete variable domain (other parts from reference TRBV7-9 and TRBJ1-1): DTGVSQNPRHKITKRGQNVTFRCDPISEHNRLYWYRQTLGQGPEFLTYFQNEAQLEKSRLLSDRFSAERPKGSFSTLEIQRTEQGDSAMYLCASSLILSNTEAFFGQGTRLTVV.

The V call is TRBV6-2 or TRBV6-3, the J call TRBJ2-1, with 15 bases identical to TRBD2. The CDR3 loop spans 15 amino acids. CDR1 and CDR2 (germline): MNHEY, SVGEGT. The V segment lost 2 bases and the J segment 8 bases; nucleotides outside the gene matches: 1. The DNA of the CDR3 is TGTGCCAGCAGTTACGGACTAGCGGGAGGGGATGAGCAGTTCTTC. As protein: CASSYGLAGGDEQFF.

This clonotype came up a few times. The chain carries TRBV5-6 and TRBJ1-1; TRBD1 is a possible D gene (6 bases). Germline V gene data show CDR1 as SGHDT and CDR2 as YYEEEE. V shed 6 bases and J shed 0 bases, with 18 bases lying between them. This CDR3 is built from 16 residues. CDR3 sequence: CASNPGQIRVNTEAFF. Written as DNA, the CDR3 is TGTGCCAGCAACCCCGGACAGATCCGTGTGAACACTGAAGCTTTCTTT.

The gene calls are TRBV27 and TRBJ1-4; 8 bases align to TRBD1. V gave up 5 bases and J gave up 4 bases; unmatched junction bases: 6. Germline values: CDR1 MNHEY, CDR2 SMNVEV (reference sequence). This CDR3 spans 15 amino acids. The CDR3 spells CASSTLDRDNEKLFF. CDR3 bases: TGTGCCAGCAGTACATTGGACAGGGATAATGAAAAACTGTTTTTT.

At least ten counts were recorded for this clonotype. The chain carries TRBV6-5 and TRBJ2-3; D might be TRBD1 or TRBD2, each matching 5 bases. Trimming pared 2 bases from V and 3 bases from J, leaving 9 bases between. Germline CDR1 and CDR2: MNHEY and SVGAGI. The CDR3 is made up of 14 amino acids. CDR3 residues: CASSYGGPTDTQYF. The CDR3 nucleotides read TGTGCCAGCAGTTACGGGGGACCGACAGATACGCAGTATTTT.

Here the CDR3 reads CASSQIRTSETNTQYF. CDR3 in DNA: TGCGCCAGCAGCCAGATAAGGACTAGCGAGACAAATACGCAGTATTTT. This chain connects TRBV4-1 to TRBJ2-3; 9 bases align to TRBD2. J gave up 7 bases and V 3 bases, and 11 bases lay outside the gene matches. The germline gives CDR1 MGHRA, CDR2 YSYEKL. The CDR3 has 16 amino acids.

In this sample, this clonotype turned up a few times. The rearrangement joins TRBV4-1 to TRBJ2-3, with 9 bases identical to TRBD1. J lost 2 bases, V lost 1 base, and 4 bases had no gene match. This CDR3 spans 16 amino acids. Germline V lookup: CDR1 MGHRA, CDR2 YSYEKL. The CDR3 DNA is TGCGCCAGCAGCCAAGCCGGGACAGGGAACACAGATACGCAGTATTTT. Residues: CASSQAGTGNTDTQYF.

This clonotype was detected many times. This chain links TRBV6-5 with TRBJ1-4, with TRBD1 as a possible D gene (5 bases). CDR1 is MNHEY, CDR2 SVGAGI, per germline. The CDR3 length is 14 residues. V dropped 2 bases and J dropped 7 bases, with 11 bases sitting between them. CDR3 amino acids: CASSYDSTGEKLFF. Written as DNA, the CDR3 is TGTGCCAGCAGTTACGACAGCACAGGTGAAAAACTGTTTTTT.

This clonotype was counted ten times or more. The rearrangement uses TRBV7-9 and TRBJ2-5, with 7 positions matching TRBD2. V was clipped by 9 bases and J by 5 bases; unmatched bases: 15. CDR3 length: 15 residues. CDR1 is SEHNR and CDR2 is FQNEAQ in the germline V gene (reference sequence). CDR3 sequence: CASQAGIAVRETQYF. The CDR3 coding sequence is TGTGCCAGTCAAGCGGGAATCGCAGTGAGGGAGACCCAGTACTTC.

This clonotype was observed a few times. This rearrangement joins TRBV10-2 to TRBJ2-3; D is unresolved. Trimming stripped 2 bases from V and 6 bases from J, with 12 bases between. Germline lookup yields CDR1 WSHSY and CDR2 SAAADI. This CDR3 region has 14 residues. This CDR3 reads CASSETQGGDTQYF. CDR3 bases: TGCGCCAGCAGTGAGACCCAAGGTGGCGATACGCAGTATTTT.

This clonotype was detected ten times or more. The rearrangement links TRBV5-6 to TRBJ1-5; perhaps TRBD1 as D (5 bases). The CDR3 loop spans 15 amino acids. With 1 base removed from V and 4 bases from J, the gap between germline ends came to 12 bases. Germline-derived CDR1 and CDR2 are SGHDT and YYEEEE. CDR3 in amino acids: CASSLWGRVNQPQHF. CDR3 nucleotide sequence: TGTGCCAGCAGCTTGTGGGGCAGGGTTAATCAGCCCCAGCATTTT.

About this clonotype itself: With a much larger clone just one base away, this may be a read error. V and J are TRBV28 and TRBJ1-1; unclear D gene. Germline-derived CDR1 and CDR2 are MDHEN and SYDVKM. Deletions cut 7 bases from V and 3 bases from J, with 9 bases between. This CDR3 has 12 residues. The CDR3 here is CASKRRHTEAFF. The DNA for the CDR3 is TGTGCCAGCAAACGCAGGCACACTGAAGCTTTCTTT.

This clonotype was picked up many times. The rearrangement links TRBV2 to TRBJ1-5; D remains ambiguous. Germline CDR1 SNHLY, CDR2 FYNNEI. Trimming pared 3 bases from V and 5 bases from J, leaving 14 bases between. CDR3 length: 15 amino acids. The CDR3 DNA reads TGTGCCAGCAGTGAGGCAGACCCGGAATATCAGCCCCAGCATTTT. Its translation is CASSEADPEYQPQHF. Variable domain in full (rest from reference TRBV2 and TRBJ1-5): EPEVTQTPSHQVTQMGQEVILRCVPISNHLYFYWYRQILGQKVEFLVSFYNNEISEKSEIFDDQFSVERPDGSNFTLKIRSTKLEDSAMYFCASSEADPEYQPQHFGDGTRLSIL.

This chain uses TRBV2 with TRBJ2-1, with 9 bases identical to TRBD2. The CDR3 totals 17 residues. Germline CDR1 is SNHLY and CDR2 is FYNNEI. V lost 4 bases and J lost 6; bases outside the gene matches: 13. The CDR3 nucleotides are TGTGCCAGCAGTGGGGGCGGGGGGGCAGTGTTCGGCAATGAGCAGTTCTTC. Amino acid sequence: CASSGGGGAVFGNEQFF.

This clonotype was seen at least ten times. The chain is built from TRBV7-9 and TRBJ1-1, with D possibly being TRBD1 (5 bases). CDR1 and CDR2 from the germline V gene are SEHNR and FQNEAQ (reference sequence). V was shortened by 5 bases and J by 5 bases, with 18 bases between the two germline ends. The CDR3 runs to 15 residues. CDR3 region: CASSPRGSGRTEAFF. The CDR3 nucleotides read TGTGCCAGCAGCCCAAGGGGTTCGGGGCGGACTGAAGCTTTCTTT.

As concerns this clonotype: Since a much larger clone is just one base distant, this may be a read error. The chain combines TRBV14 with TRBJ2-1; perhaps TRBD2 as D (5 bases). CDR3 length: 15 amino acids. The V gene's germline CDR1 is SGHDN and CDR2 FVKESK. The V end was cut by 4 bases, the J end by 2 bases, with 12 bases between. The CDR3: CASSRGFDAYNEQFF. The CDR3 bases are TGTGCCAGCAGCCGAGGGTTTGACGCCTACAATGAGCAGTTCTTC.

This clonotype was recorded at least ten times. V is TRBV12-3 or TRBV12-4 and J is TRBJ1-1; 8 bases match TRBD1. J lost 3 bases, V lost 6 bases, and 6 bases had no gene match. This CDR3 comprises 14 residues. The CDR3 reads CASRTGALDTEAFF. The CDR3 nucleotides are TGTGCCAGCAGGACAGGGGCCTTGGACACTGAAGCTTTCTTT.

V usage is TRBV29-1 and J usage is TRBJ2-2; D gene unclear. Germline-derived CDR1 and CDR2 are SQVTM and ANQGSEA. This CDR3 is 13 amino acids long. Trimming pared 7 bases from V and 2 bases from J, leaving 11 bases between. CDR3 in amino acids: CSATQRNTGELFF. Written as DNA, the CDR3 is TGCAGCGCGACCCAAAGAAACACCGGGGAGCTGTTTTTT.

This clonotype was counted ten times or more. The genes are TRBV7-8 and TRBJ2-5; D is possibly TRBD2 (6 bases). Germline V gene sequence: CDR1 SGHVS, CDR2 FQNEAQ. Trimming shortened V by 3 bases and J by 5 bases, and 13 bases separated the two germline ends. The length of the CDR3 is 14 residues. The CDR3 loop reads CASSFGTRGETQYF. For the CDR3, the DNA is TGTGCCAGCAGCTTTGGGACTCGCGGCGAGACCCAGTACTTC.

For this clonotype: This could be a read error, since a much larger clone is one nucleotide away. The chain employs TRBV7-9 and TRBJ2-5; D not resolved. V was trimmed by 1 base and J by 4 bases, leaving 13 bases between them. Germline CDR1 and CDR2: SEHNR and FQNEAQ (reference sequence). The CDR3 length is 15 residues. The CDR3 region is CASSLDGTGGETQYF. DNA of the CDR3: TGTGCCAGCAGCTTAGATGGAACGGGCGGAGAGACCCAGTACTTC. The full variable domain, in which reference TRBV7-9 and TRBJ2-5 provide the parts outside the CDR3, is DTGVSQNPRHKITKRGQNVTFRCDPISEHNRLYWYRQTLGQGPEFLTYFQNEAQLEKSRLLSDRFSAERPKGSFSTLEIQRTEQGDSAMYLCASSLDGTGGETQYFGPGTRLLVL.

This clonotype has at least ten counts. The junction shows a germline mismatch at one end, possibly a read error. This chain uses TRBV25-1 with TRBJ2-7; tentatively, D is TRBD1 or TRBD2 (5 bases each). The CDR3 has 11 residues. Per the germline V gene, CDR1 is MGHDK and CDR2 is SYGVNS. The CDR3 nucleotides are TGTGCCAGCAGCGACACGGGACCACCAGACTTC. Translation gives CASSDTGPPDF.

This clonotype was recorded a few times. This sequence may be a read error, since a much larger clone differs from it by one base. The J gene is TRBJ2-3, the V gene TRBV6-5; D is perhaps TRBD1 (5 bases). The CDR3 extends over 16 amino acids. Germline V CDR1 and CDR2: MNHEY, SVGAGI. CDR3 in amino acids: CVSSTWTYGSTDTQYF. CDR3 DNA sequence: TGTGTCAGCAGTACATGGACATATGGTAGCACAGATACGCAGTATTTT.

This clonotype came up many times. The chain carries TRBV4-1 and TRBJ2-3; 9 nucleotides align to TRBD2. Trimming took 1 base from V and 6 from J; bases not matched to a gene: 5. From germline, CDR1 is MGHRA and CDR2 YSYEKL. The length of the CDR3 is 15 residues. The CDR3 protein is CASSQALAGIDTQYF. For the CDR3, the DNA is TGCGCCAGCAGCCAAGCCCTAGCGGGGATTGATACGCAGTATTTT.

Concerning this clonotype: Lacking the conserved final phenylalanine or tryptophan, this CDR3 likely reflects a read error. This rearrangement joins TRBV20-1 to TRBJ2-2, with 12 bases identical to TRBD2. The germline CDR1 and CDR2 sequences are DFQATT and SNEGSKA (reference sequence). Germline trimming cut 2 bases from V and 2 bases from J; bases unmatched to any gene: 3. The CDR3 has 16 amino acids. The CDR3 protein is CSARLAGGSNTGELFS. The CDR3 DNA sequence: TGCAGTGCTAGACTAGCGGGGGGGAGTAACACCGGGGAGCTGTTTTCT.

The chain employs TRBV7-9 and TRBJ2-7, with D uncertain. Germline V gene data show CDR1 as SEHNR and CDR2 as FQNEAQ (reference sequence). Trimming stripped 1 base from V and 6 bases from J, with 7 bases between. The CDR3 contains 12 residues. CDR3 residues: CASSLDRREQYF. The CDR3, as DNA: TGTGCCAGCAGCTTAGATCGCCGCGAGCAGTACTTC.

The CDR3, as DNA: TGTGCCAGCAGCTTAGCGGGAGTGGGGTGCAATGAGCAGTTCTTC. Its translation is CASSLAGVGCNEQFF. V gene TRBV5-6 combines with J gene TRBJ2-1; 8 nucleotides agree with TRBD2. Germline loops: CDR1 SGHDT, CDR2 YYEEEE. J gave up 6 bases and V 2 bases, and 7 bases lay outside the gene matches. The CDR3 has 15 amino acids.

The gene calls are TRBV6-2 or TRBV6-3 and TRBJ2-3; D call uncertain. CDR3 length: 15 amino acids. Germline lookup yields CDR1 MNHEY and CDR2 SVGEGT. V dropped 6 bases and J dropped 0 bases, with 13 bases sitting between them. CDR3 bases: TGTGCCAGCAGCCCAACCCCGCTAAGCACAGATACGCAGTATTTT. Translating it yields CASSPTPLSTDTQYF.

Concerning this clonotype: This clone may be a read error of a much larger clone one base away. The chain recombines TRBV7-9 with TRBJ2-2; 11 bases agree with TRBD2. The germline gives CDR1 SEHNR, CDR2 FQNEAQ (reference sequence). The CDR3 has 16 residues. The CDR3 here is CATSPGLAENTWELFF. The CDR3 DNA sequence: TGTGCCACCTCACCGGGACTAGCGGAAAACACCTGGGAGCTGTTTTTT. Complete variable domain (other parts from reference TRBV7-9 and TRBJ2-2): DTGVSQNPRHKITKRGQNVTFRCDPISEHNRLYWYRQTLGQGPEFLTYFQNEAQLEKSRLLSDRFSAERPKGSFSTLEIQRTEQGDSAMYLCATSPGLAENTWELFFGEGSRLTVL.

The sample holds many counts of this clonotype. The chain employs TRBV7-6 and TRBJ1-1; D unclear. Trimming pared 3 bases from V and 1 base from J, leaving 9 bases between. This CDR3 region has 14 residues. CDR1 is SGHVS and CDR2 is FNYEAQ in the germline V gene. CDR3 amino acids: CASSFGQWNTEAFF. The CDR3 DNA follows: TGTGCCAGCAGCTTTGGGCAGTGGAACACTGAAGCTTTCTTT.

The rearrangement joins TRBV4-1 to TRBJ1-1; a weak D match, TRBD1 (6 bases). Germline CDR1 and CDR2: MGHRA and YSYEKL. V was clipped by 0 bases and J by 4 bases, with 18 bases between them. This CDR3 has 17 amino acids. The chain's CDR3 is CASSQDPTGYGTTEAFF. Here the CDR3 DNA reads TGCGCCAGCAGCCAAGATCCCACAGGGTACGGTACCACTGAAGCTTTCTTT.